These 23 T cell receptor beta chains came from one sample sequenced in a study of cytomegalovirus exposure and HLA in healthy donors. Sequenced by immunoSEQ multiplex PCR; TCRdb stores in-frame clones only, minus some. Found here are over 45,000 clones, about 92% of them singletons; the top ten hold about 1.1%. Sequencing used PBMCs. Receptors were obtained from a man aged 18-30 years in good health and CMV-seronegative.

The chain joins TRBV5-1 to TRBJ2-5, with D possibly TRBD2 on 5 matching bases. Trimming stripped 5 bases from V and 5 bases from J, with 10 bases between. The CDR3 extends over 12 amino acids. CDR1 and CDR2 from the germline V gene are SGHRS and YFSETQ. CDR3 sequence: CASSWERETQYF. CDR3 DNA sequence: TGCGCCAGCAGTTGGGAGAGGGAGACCCAGTACTTC.

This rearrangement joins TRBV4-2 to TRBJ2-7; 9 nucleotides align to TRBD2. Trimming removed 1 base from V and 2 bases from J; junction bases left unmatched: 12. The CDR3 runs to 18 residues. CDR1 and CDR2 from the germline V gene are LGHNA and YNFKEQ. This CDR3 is CASSQGLVEAGGTYEQYF. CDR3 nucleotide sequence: TGTGCCAGCAGCCAAGGCCTCGTCGAAGCGGGAGGAACCTACGAGCAGTACTTC.

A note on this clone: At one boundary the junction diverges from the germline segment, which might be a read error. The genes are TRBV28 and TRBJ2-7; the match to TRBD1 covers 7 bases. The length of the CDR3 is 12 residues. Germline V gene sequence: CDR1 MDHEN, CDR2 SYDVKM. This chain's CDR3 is CASTVGTRDSDF. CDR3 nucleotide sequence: TGTGCCAGCACCGTAGGGACACGGGACAGCGACTTC.

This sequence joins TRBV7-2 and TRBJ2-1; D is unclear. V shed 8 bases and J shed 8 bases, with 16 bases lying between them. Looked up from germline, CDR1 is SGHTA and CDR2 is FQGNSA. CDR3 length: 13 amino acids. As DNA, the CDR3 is TGTGCCAGCGCTCCAAATCTAGGCCATGAGCAGTTCTTC. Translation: CASAPNLGHEQFF.

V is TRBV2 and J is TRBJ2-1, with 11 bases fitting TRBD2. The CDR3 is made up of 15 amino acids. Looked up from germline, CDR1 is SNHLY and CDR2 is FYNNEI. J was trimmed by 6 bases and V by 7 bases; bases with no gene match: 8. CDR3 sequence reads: CASTWLAGGINEQFF. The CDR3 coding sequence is TGTGCCAGCACCTGGCTAGCGGGAGGTATCAATGAGCAGTTCTTC.

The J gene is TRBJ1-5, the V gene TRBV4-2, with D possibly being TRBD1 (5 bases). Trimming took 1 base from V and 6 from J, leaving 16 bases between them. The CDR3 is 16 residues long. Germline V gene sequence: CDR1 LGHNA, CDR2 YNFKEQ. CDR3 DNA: TGTGCCAGCAGCCAAGGAATTGACAGCGGGGGTCAGCCCCAGCATTTT. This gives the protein CASSQGIDSGGQPQHF.

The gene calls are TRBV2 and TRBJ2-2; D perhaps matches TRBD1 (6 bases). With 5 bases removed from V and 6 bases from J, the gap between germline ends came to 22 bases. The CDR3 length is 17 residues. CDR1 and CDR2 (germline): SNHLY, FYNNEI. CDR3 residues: CASSRPTGTPLAGELFF. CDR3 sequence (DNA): TGTGCCAGCAGTCGGCCGACAGGCACCCCTCTGGCCGGGGAGCTGTTTTTT.

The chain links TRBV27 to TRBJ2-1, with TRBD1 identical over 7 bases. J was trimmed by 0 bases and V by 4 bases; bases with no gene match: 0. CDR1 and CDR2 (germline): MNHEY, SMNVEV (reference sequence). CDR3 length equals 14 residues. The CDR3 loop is CASSYRGSYNEQFF. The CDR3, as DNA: TGTGCCAGCAGTTACAGGGGCTCCTACAATGAGCAGTTCTTC.

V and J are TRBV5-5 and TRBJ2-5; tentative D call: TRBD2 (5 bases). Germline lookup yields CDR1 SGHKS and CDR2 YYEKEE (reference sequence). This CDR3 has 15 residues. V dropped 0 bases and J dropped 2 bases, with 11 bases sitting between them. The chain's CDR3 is CASSLGDGEQETQYF. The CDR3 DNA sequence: TGTGCCAGCAGCTTGGGTGACGGGGAACAAGAGACCCAGTACTTC. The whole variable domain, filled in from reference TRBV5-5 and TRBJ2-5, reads DAGVTQSPTHLIKTRGQQVTLRCSPISGHKSVSWYQQVLGQGPQFIFQYYEKEERGRGNFPDRFSARQFPNYSSELNVNALLLGDSALYLCASSLGDGEQETQYFGPGTRLLVL.

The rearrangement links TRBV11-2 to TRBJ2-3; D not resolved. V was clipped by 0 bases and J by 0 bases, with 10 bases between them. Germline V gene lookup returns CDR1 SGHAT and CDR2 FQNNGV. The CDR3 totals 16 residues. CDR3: CASSLDRIDSTDTQYF. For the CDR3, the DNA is TGTGCCAGCAGCTTAGATCGAATAGATAGCACAGATACGCAGTATTTT.

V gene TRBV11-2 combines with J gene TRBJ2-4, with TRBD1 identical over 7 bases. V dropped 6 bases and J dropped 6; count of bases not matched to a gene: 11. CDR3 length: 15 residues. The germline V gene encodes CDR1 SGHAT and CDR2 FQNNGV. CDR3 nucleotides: TGTGCCAGCAGATATACACCGGGACAGAGAAACATTCAGTACTTC. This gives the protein CASRYTPGQRNIQYF.

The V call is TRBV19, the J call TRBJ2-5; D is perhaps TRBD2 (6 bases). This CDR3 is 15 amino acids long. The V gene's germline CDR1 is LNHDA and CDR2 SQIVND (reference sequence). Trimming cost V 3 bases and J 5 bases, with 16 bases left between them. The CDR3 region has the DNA TGTGCCAGTAGTATGTCACTAGCTTCTGGGGAGACCCAGTACTTC. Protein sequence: CASSMSLASGETQYF.

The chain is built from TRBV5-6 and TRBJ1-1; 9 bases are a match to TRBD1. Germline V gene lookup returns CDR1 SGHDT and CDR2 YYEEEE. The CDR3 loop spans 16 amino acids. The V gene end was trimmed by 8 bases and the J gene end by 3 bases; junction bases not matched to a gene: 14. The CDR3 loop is CASRLPGQGGDTEAFF. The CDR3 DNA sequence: TGTGCCAGTAGGTTACCGGGACAGGGAGGGGACACTGAAGCTTTCTTT.

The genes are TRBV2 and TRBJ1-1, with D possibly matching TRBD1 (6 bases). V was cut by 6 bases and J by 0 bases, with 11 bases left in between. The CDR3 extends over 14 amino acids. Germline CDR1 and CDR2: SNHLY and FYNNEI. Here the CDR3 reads CASRRQELNTEAFF. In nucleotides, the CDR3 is TGTGCCAGCAGAAGACAGGAGCTGAACACTGAAGCTTTCTTT.

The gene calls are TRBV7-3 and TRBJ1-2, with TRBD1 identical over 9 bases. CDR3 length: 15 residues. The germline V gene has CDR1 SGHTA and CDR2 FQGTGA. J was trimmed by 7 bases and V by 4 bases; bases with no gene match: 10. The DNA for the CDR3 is TGTGCCAGCAGCTCACCCGGGACAGGGTGGTTTGGCTACACCTTC. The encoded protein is CASSSPGTGWFGYTF.

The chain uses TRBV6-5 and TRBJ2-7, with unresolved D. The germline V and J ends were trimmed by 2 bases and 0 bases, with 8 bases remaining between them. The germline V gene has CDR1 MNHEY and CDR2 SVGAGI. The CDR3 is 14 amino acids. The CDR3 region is CASSYQISSYEQYF. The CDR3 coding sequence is TGTGCCAGCAGTTACCAGATAAGCTCCTACGAGCAGTACTTC.

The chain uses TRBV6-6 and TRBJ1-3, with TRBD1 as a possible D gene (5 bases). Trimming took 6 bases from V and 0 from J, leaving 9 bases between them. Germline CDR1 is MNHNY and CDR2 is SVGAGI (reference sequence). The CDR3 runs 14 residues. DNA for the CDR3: TGTGCCAGCAGCTGGGGCCTCTCTGGAAACACCATATATTTT. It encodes CASSWGLSGNTIYF.

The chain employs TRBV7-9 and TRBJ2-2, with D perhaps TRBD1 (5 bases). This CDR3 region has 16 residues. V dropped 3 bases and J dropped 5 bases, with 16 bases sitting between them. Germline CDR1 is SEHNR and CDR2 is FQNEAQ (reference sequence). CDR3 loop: CASSLSTQGWTGELFF. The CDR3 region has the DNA TGTGCCAGCAGCTTGTCCACGCAGGGTTGGACCGGGGAGCTGTTTTTT.

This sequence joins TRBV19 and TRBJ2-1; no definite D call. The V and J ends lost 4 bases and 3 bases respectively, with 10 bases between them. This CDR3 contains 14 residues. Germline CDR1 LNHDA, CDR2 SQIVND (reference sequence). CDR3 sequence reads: CASSTGQNYNEQFF. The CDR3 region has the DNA TGTGCCAGTAGTACAGGTCAGAACTACAATGAGCAGTTCTTC.

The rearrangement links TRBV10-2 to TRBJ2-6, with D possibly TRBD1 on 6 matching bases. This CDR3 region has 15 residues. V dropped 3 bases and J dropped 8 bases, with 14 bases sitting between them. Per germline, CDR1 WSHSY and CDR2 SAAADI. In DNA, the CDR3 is TGCGCCAGCAGTGAAGGGGGTTTGGGGACCAACGTCCTGACTTTC. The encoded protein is CASSEGGLGTNVLTF.

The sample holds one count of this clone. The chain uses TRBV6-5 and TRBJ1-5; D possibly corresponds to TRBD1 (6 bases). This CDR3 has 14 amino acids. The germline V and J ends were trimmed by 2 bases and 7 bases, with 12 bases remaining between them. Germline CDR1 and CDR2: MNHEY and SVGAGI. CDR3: CASSYRQGSQPQHF. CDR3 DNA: TGTGCCAGCAGTTACAGGCAGGGGAGCCAGCCCCAGCATTTT.

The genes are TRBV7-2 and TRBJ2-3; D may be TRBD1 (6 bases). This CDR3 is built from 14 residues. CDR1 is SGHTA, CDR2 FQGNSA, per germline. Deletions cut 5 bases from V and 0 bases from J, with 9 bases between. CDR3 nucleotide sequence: TGTGCCAGCAGCCTGGACAGCAGCACAGATACGCAGTATTTT. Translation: CASSLDSSTDTQYF.

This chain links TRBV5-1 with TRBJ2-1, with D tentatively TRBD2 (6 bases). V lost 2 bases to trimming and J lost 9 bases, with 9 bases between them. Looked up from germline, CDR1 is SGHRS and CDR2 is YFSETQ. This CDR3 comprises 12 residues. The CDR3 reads CASSLKGLEQFF. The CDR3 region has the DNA TGCGCCAGCAGCTTAAAGGGACTTGAGCAGTTCTTC.